The present entry profiles one T cell receptor beta chain with its context. The data are from a study of OX40 agonist ivuxolimab in advanced cancers. Autoimmune disease history or systemic immunosuppression was exclusionary. Profiled with immunoSEQ multiplex PCR; TCRdb holds only in-frame clones, not every one. The sample holds approximately 43,000 clones; 85% are singletons and the top ten take around 2.7%. The CDR3 has 12 amino acids. V gave up 3 bases and J gave up 2 bases, with 7 bases separating them. Germline CDR1 is SQVTM and CDR2 is ANQGSEA. The sequenced sample was CD4+ or CD8+ T cells sorted from blood, obtained in a trial of the OX40 agonist ivuxolimab. This rearrangement joins TRBV29-1 to TRBJ2-5; D ambiguous. The sequence was obtained from an adult with an advanced solid tumor such as melanoma, head and neck, liver or kidney cancer. The DNA for the CDR3 is TGCAGCGTTGAGAGTCTTCAAGAGACCCAGTACTTC. Residues: CSVESLQETQYF.